The 17 T cell receptor beta chains given below trace back to one sample, sequenced in a study of OX40 agonist ivuxolimab in advanced cancers. Here immunoSEQ multiplex PCR was the method, and the copy in TCRdb shows in-frame clones only, minus some. Altogether about 72,000 clones are present, 80% to 90% being singletons, with the ten largest covering 0.94%. Source: CD4+ or CD8+ T cells sorted from blood, taken in a trial of the OX40 agonist ivuxolimab. Source of these receptors: an adult with an advanced solid tumor such as melanoma, head and neck, liver or kidney cancer.

The chain recombines TRBV27 with TRBJ1-4; 8 nucleotides match TRBD1. Trimming removed 10 bases from V and 5 bases from J; junction bases left unmatched: 3. The CDR3 totals 12 residues. Germline CDR1 reads MNHEY; CDR2 reads SMNVEV (reference sequence). The CDR3 loop reads CATRDRNEKLFF. The CDR3 nucleotides read TGTGCCACTCGGGACAGGAATGAAAAACTGTTTTTT.

The chain has TRBV6-5 and TRBJ2-5; unclear D gene. Trimming removed 0 bases from V and 5 bases from J, with 13 bases in between. Germline CDR1 and CDR2: MNHEY and SVGAGI. This CDR3 has 15 residues. The CDR3 nucleotides are TGTGCCAGCAGTTACTCCCTCTTCGGTCTGGAGACCCAGTACTTC. It specifies CASSYSLFGLETQYF.

This clone was recorded only once. The V call is TRBV27, the J call TRBJ2-1; D gene uncertain. There are 12 residues in the CDR3. The V gene's germline CDR1 is MNHEY and CDR2 SMNVEV (reference sequence). V lost 3 bases and J lost 3, with 3 bases in between. The CDR3 nucleotides read TGTGCCAGCAGTTTGAACTACAATGAGCAGTTCTTC. Residues: CASSLNYNEQFF.

J is TRBJ2-3 and V is TRBV5-6; 8 nucleotides agree with TRBD1. V was pared by 4 bases and J by 2 bases, with 6 bases of the junction left unmatched. The CDR3 length is 15 residues. Germline CDR1 SGHDT, CDR2 YYEEEE. CDR3 bases: TGTGCCAGCAGCGCCGACAGGGGTTACACAGATACGCAGTATTTT. It translates to CASSADRGYTDTQYF.

The chain combines TRBV7-6 with TRBJ1-5; TRBD1 matches at 9 bases. V lost 11 bases, J lost 0 bases, and 17 bases stayed unmatched. CDR1 and CDR2 from the germline V gene are SGHVS and FNYEAQ. This CDR3 is 18 amino acids long. CDR3 region: CAQRGRTGVIYSNQPQHF. As DNA, the CDR3 is TGTGCCCAAAGAGGGAGGACAGGGGTAATCTATAGCAATCAGCCCCAGCATTTT.

CDR3 coding DNA: TGTGCCAGTAGTATAGGAGCAAGCCAAGAGACCCAGTACTTC. It encodes CASSIGASQETQYF. The genes are TRBV19 and TRBJ2-5; D remains unclear. V was clipped by 1 base and J by 1 base, with 7 bases between them. There are 14 residues in the CDR3. Germline CDR1 and CDR2: LNHDA and SQIVND (reference sequence).

This chain joins TRBV6-6 and TRBJ1-2; D not resolved. The CDR3 sequence is 13 residues long. V lost 10 bases, J lost 4 bases, and 16 bases lay in between. Germline CDR1 is MNHNY and CDR2 is SVGAGI (reference sequence). Here the CDR3 DNA reads TGTGCCACCCTCCTCGGGCAAGTCTATGGCTACACCTTC. Residues: CATLLGQVYGYTF.

This chain uses TRBV7-9 with TRBJ2-2, with 8 positions matching TRBD1. The germline gives CDR1 SEHNR, CDR2 FQNEAQ (reference sequence). This CDR3 region has 17 residues. Losses at the gene ends were 0 bases for V and 6 bases for J; bases not matched to a gene: 9. The CDR3 loop reads CASSLALQGVEAGELFF. For the CDR3, the DNA is TGTGCCAGCAGCTTAGCACTACAGGGGGTAGAGGCCGGGGAGCTGTTTTTT.

The chain is built from TRBV7-9 and TRBJ1-1; no clear D gene. Germline-derived CDR1 and CDR2 are SEHNR and FQNEAQ (reference sequence). V dropped 5 bases and J dropped 3 bases, with 13 bases sitting between them. The CDR3 is 14 residues long. CDR3: CASSSQADYTEAFF. The DNA for the CDR3 is TGTGCCAGCAGCAGTCAGGCAGATTACACTGAAGCTTTCTTT.

V usage is TRBV6-5 and J usage is TRBJ2-6; possibly TRBD1 or TRBD2 for D (6 bases each). Trimming left V 8 bases short and J 2 bases short, with 13 bases between. The CDR3 consists of 15 residues. CDR1 and CDR2 from the germline V gene are MNHEY and SVGAGI. The DNA of the CDR3 is TGTGCCAGCGAAGGGGGGAAGGCTGGGGCCAACGTCCTGACTTTC. Residues: CASEGGKAGANVLTF.

V usage is TRBV30 and J usage is TRBJ1-5; D is uncertain. Looked up from germline, CDR1 is GTSNPN and CDR2 is SVGIG (reference sequence). This CDR3 has 13 residues. Trimming took 2 bases from V and 5 from J, leaving 10 bases between them. The CDR3 loop reads CAWSFGDDQPQHF. For the CDR3, the DNA is TGTGCCTGGAGTTTCGGGGATGATCAGCCCCAGCATTTT.

The genes are TRBV7-9 and TRBJ2-1; D gene unclear. With 4 bases removed from V and 6 bases from J, the gap between germline ends came to 10 bases. The CDR3 is 13 amino acids. Germline V lookup: CDR1 SEHNR, CDR2 FQNEAQ (reference sequence). As DNA, the CDR3 is TGTGCCAGCAGCTCCGAGATATCCAATGAGCAGTTCTTC. This encodes CASSSEISNEQFF.

The chain has TRBV6-5 and TRBJ2-7; the D gene is possibly TRBD1 (5 bases). CDR1 and CDR2 (germline): MNHEY, SVGAGI. The CDR3 totals 12 residues. V lost 7 bases and J 6 bases, leaving 13 bases between the germline ends. CDR3 sequence: CASTQSRVEQYF. CDR3 nucleotide sequence: TGTGCCAGCACCCAAAGCAGGGTCGAGCAGTACTTC.

V usage is TRBV5-1 and J usage is TRBJ1-1; a weak D match, TRBD1 (5 bases). The length of the CDR3 is 14 residues. V lost 0 bases to trimming and J lost 5 bases, with 11 bases between them. Germline-derived CDR1 and CDR2 are SGHRS and YFSETQ. CDR3 nucleotides: TGCGCCAGCAGCTTGGGCCAGGGTGGTACTGAAGCTTTCTTT. Protein sequence: CASSLGQGGTEAFF.

In its sample, this clone was seen a few times. The chain uses TRBV10-3 and TRBJ2-7, with D possibly being TRBD1 (5 bases). The CDR3 length is 11 residues. Germline CDR1 ENHRY, CDR2 SYGVKD. Trimming took off 8 bases at V and 2 bases at J, with 7 bases between the two ends. The CDR3 nucleotides read TGTGCCATCGGACAAACCTACGAGCAGTACTTC. Its translation is CAIGQTYEQYF.

This rearrangement joins TRBV7-3 to TRBJ2-5; 7 nucleotides align to TRBD2. V lost 3 bases and J lost 1; bases outside the gene matches: 2. From germline, CDR1 is SGHTA and CDR2 FQGTGA. The CDR3 extends over 14 amino acids. The CDR3 bases are TGTGCCAGCAGCTTCGGCGGGGGCCAAGAGACCCAGTACTTC. Translation: CASSFGGGQETQYF. The full variable domain, rest sourced from reference TRBV7-3 and TRBJ2-5, is GAGVSQTPSNKVTEKGKYVELRCDPISGHTALYWYRQSLGQGPEFLIYFQGTGAADDSGLPNDRFFAVRPEGSVSTLKIQRTERGDSAVYLCASSFGGGQETQYFGPGTRLLVL.

The J gene is TRBJ2-7, the V gene TRBV2, with D possibly TRBD2 on 7 matching bases. The CDR3 runs to 14 residues. The ends were cut back, 2 bases at V and 0 bases at J, with 8 bases in the middle. The germline gives CDR1 SNHLY, CDR2 FYNNEI. Here the CDR3 DNA reads TGTGCCAGCAGTGAACGGGGGGCCTCCTACGAGCAGTACTTC. Its protein is CASSERGASYEQYF.